This T cell receptor (beta chain) was captured in a study of regulatory T cells in long-lasting Graves disease. CDR3-region Arm-PCR and iRepertoire HTBI primers produced the TCR beta libraries. TCRdb reanalysed the multiplex PCR reads using MiXCR and keeps one entry per CDR3 protein. The repertoire holds about 460,000 distinct CDR3 sequences, with 20% to 25% as singletons. V lost 3 bases and J 12 bases, leaving 12 bases between the germline ends. CDR1 and CDR2 from the germline V gene are SGHTA and FQGNSA. The CDR3 is 12 residues long. This clonotype was recorded at least ten times. The target antigen is unknown. Regarding time point: persistent/refractory GD, antithyroid drugs over 5 years with positive TRAb. PBMC RNA was the source of the TCR library. Graves' disease diagnosis was established per American Thyroid Association guidelines. Patients of an endocrinology department in Xi'an, China, were included.

Study outcomes and limitations: Relative to new patients (roughly 1,000), persistent patients exhibited greater sharing of public clonotypes (about 3,000).

Sequencing used peripheral blood mononuclear cells (PBMCs), obtained when the disease was refractory, from a patient treated with antithyroid drugs. The genes are TRBV7-2 and TRBJ2-4; a weak D match, TRBD1 (6 bases). The receptor was derived from a female donor with Graves disease. CDR3 DNA sequence: TGTGCCAGCAGCTTCATCAGGGGCGCTCAGTACTTC. Translating it yields CASSFIRGAQYF.